This TCR beta chain was retrieved from a study of blood T cells in healthy people across ages. Per the germline V gene, CDR1 is SEHNR and CDR2 is FQNEAQ (reference sequence). V lost 0 bases, J lost 4 bases, and 13 bases lay in between. The CDR3 loop spans 16 amino acids. A J-beta primer mix and a sample-barcoded 5' primer were used in a second PCR of about 6 to 12 cycles. TCRdb re-derived calls from the 5' RACE reads in MiXCR, one entry per CDR3 protein. Of under 1,000,000 distinct CDR3 sequences in the sample, around 45% were seen once. The V call is TRBV7-9, the J call TRBJ1-3; D not certain. Sequenced material: blood. This receptor was obtained from a man older than 75 in good health. This CDR3 is CASSLANRLGGNTIYF. The CDR3 DNA sequence: TGTGCCAGCAGCTTAGCGAACCGACTAGGAGGAAACACCATATATTTT.